This T cell receptor beta chain appears in the sequencing data of a study of shared clonotypes between healthy human individuals. This clone was recorded a few times. At a deep level, the assay was run. Method: immunoSEQ multiplex PCR; TCRdb's copy keeps in-frame clones and lacks some. This table has about 510,000 clones, roughly 78% appearing once. The CDR3 is 15 residues long. Germline CDR1 reads LNHDA; CDR2 reads SQIVND (reference sequence). The trim removed 4 bases at V and 6 bases at J, leaving 8 bases unmatched. Sequencing was performed on PBMCs. This sequence originates from a woman aged 40 to 50 in good health. Some clones in this sample may be carry-over from other donors' samples. The chain uses TRBV19 and TRBJ2-3; 9 nucleotides agree with TRBD2. The CDR3 sequence is CASSTSWSGRDTQYF. In nucleotides, the CDR3 is TGTGCCAGTAGTACCTCGTGGAGCGGGAGGGATACGCAGTATTTT.